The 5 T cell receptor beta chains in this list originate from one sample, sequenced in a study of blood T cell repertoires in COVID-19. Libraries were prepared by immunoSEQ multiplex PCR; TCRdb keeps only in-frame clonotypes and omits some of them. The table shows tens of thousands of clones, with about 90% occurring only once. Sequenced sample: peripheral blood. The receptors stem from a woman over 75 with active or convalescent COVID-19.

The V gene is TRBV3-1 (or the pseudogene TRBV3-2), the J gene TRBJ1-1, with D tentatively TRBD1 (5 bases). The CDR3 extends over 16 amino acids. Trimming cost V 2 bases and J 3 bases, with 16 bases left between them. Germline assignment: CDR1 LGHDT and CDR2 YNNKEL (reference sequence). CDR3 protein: CASSQRTGRGDTEAFF. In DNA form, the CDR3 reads TGTGCCAGCAGCCAAAGGACGGGACGGGGGGACACTGAAGCTTTCTTT.

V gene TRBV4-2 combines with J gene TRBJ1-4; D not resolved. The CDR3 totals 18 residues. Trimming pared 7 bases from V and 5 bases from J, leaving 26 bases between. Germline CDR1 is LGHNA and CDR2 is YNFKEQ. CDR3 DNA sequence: TGTGCCAGCAATTCCCCAGGCCAGCTGGGTGGAGGGAATGAAAAACTGTTTTTT. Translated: CASNSPGQLGGGNEKLFF.

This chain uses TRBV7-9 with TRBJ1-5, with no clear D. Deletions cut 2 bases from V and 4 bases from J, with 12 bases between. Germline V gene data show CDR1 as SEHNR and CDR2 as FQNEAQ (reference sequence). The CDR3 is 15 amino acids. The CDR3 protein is CASSLSSYPNQPQHF. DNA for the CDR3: TGTGCCAGCAGCTTATCCTCCTACCCTAATCAGCCCCAGCATTTT.

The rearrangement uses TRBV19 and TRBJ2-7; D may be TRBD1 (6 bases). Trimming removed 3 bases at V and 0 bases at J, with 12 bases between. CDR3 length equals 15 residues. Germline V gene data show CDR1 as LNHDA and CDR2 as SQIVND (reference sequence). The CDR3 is CASSMSGQLSYEQYF. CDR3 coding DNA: TGTGCCAGTAGTATGTCAGGACAGCTCTCCTACGAGCAGTACTTC.

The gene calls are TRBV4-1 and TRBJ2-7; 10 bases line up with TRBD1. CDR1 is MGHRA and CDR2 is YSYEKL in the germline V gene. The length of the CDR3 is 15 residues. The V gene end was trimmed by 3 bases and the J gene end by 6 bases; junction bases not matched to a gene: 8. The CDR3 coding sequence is TGCGCCAGCAGCCAGAGGGACAGGGGAACCGGCGAGCAGTACTTC. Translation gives CASSQRDRGTGEQYF.